These T cell receptor beta chains were read from a single sample in a study of T cells expressing NK-cell markers. TCRdb re-analyzed the 5' RACE reads; it lists each CDR3 protein once, without DNA. This sample contains roughly 390,000 distinct CDR3 sequences. The specimen was blood T cells: a sorted CD56 or NKG2C T cell subset, CD4+ or CD8+ T cells, or bulk PBMC T cells (not recorded which). The receptor source for this set is a woman aged 45 to 65 in good health. CDR3s include the opening cysteine and the closing phenylalanine or tryptophan.

J: TRBJ2-3
V: TRBV11-2
CDR3: CASSLYSGATDTQYF

J: TRBJ2-1
V: TRBV6-2/TRBV6-3
CDR3: CASRKGTSGRTYNEQFF

J: TRBJ2-2
V: TRBV20-1
CDR3: CSLLAGGTGELFF

J: TRBJ1-3
V: TRBV7-2
CDR3: CASSLGRRGTGNTIYF

J: TRBJ2-2
V: TRBV4-1
CDR3: CASSQVRDRKVSTGELFF

J: TRBJ2-5
V: TRBV4-1
CDR3: CASSHPRRAEKPQETQYF

J: TRBJ1-2
V: TRBV2
CDR3: CASKGTYGYTF

J: TRBJ1-1
V: TRBV5-1
CDR3: CASSLGPRNEAFF

J: TRBJ2-2
V: TRBV27
CDR3: CASSLWTNTGELFF

J: TRBJ2-1
V: TRBV7-9
CDR3: CASSLWGSASSYNEQFF

J: TRBJ2-1
V: TRBV6-4
CDR3: CASSDRTPYNEQFF

J: TRBJ2-7
V: TRBV7-2
CDR3: CASSFSSGKSEQYF

J: TRBJ2-3
V: TRBV24-1
CDR3: CATSVGRADTQYF

J: TRBJ1-1
V: TRBV12-3/TRBV12-4
CDR3: CASSFPASEKAFF

J: TRBJ1-6
V: TRBV28
CDR3: CASSLGRALHF

J: TRBJ2-5
V: TRBV20-1
CDR3: CSASPRTSGSSGTQYF

J: TRBJ2-2
V: TRBV12-3/TRBV12-4
CDR3: CASSFSVGNTGELFF

J: TRBJ2-1
V: TRBV29-1
CDR3: CSVAGLEPSYNEQFF

J: TRBJ2-1
V: TRBV25-1
CDR3: CASSNFGTRDNEQFF

J: TRBJ2-1
V: TRBV3-1
CDR3: CASSLGISSYNEQFF

J: TRBJ2-3
V: TRBV11-2
CDR3: CASSYRDSPSYF

J: TRBJ2-7
V: TRBV29-1
CDR3: CSVEVPKGQDSYEQYF

J: TRBJ1-2
V: TRBV29-1
CDR3: CSVVPWTDLSGYTF

J: TRBJ1-6
V: TRBV10-3
CDR3: CAIRGANSPLHF

J: TRBJ2-1
V: TRBV7-2
CDR3: CASSTQTSFNEQFF

J: TRBJ2-3
V: TRBV24-1
CDR3: CATSVLGEGRPDTQYF

J: TRBJ1-2
V: TRBV6-5
CDR3: CASSYALNYGYTF

J: TRBJ2-2
V: TRBV29-1
CDR3: CSVQGRLNTGELFF

J: TRBJ1-4
V: TRBV13
CDR3: CASSGTGLWGANEKLFF

J: TRBJ1-2
V: TRBV3-1
CDR3: CASSQGQARNYGYTF

J: TRBJ1-5
V: TRBV7-9
CDR3: CASTNSNQPQHF

J: TRBJ1-1
V: TRBV12-3/TRBV12-4
CDR3: CASSFLRGQLNTEAFF

J: TRBJ2-1
V: TRBV5-1
CDR3: CASTMTSGPYNEQFF

J: TRBJ2-3
V: TRBV24-1
CDR3: CATSDPSRQQYF

J: TRBJ2-3
V: TRBV7-9
CDR3: CASSSLDPTYTQYF

J: TRBJ1-1
V: TRBV27
CDR3: CASSFRVGSGKAFF

J: TRBJ2-2
V: TRBV7-9
CDR3: CASSTMTTNTGELFF

J: TRBJ2-3
V: TRBV10-2
CDR3: CASTDMGTSLSSSTDTQYF

J: TRBJ2-3
V: TRBV7-8
CDR3: CASSGRTLGPDTQYF

J: TRBJ2-5
V: TRBV24-1
CDR3: CATSALPLAGSLETQYF

J: TRBJ2-7
V: TRBV10-1
CDR3: CASTPTGGPYEQYF

J: TRBJ2-1
V: TRBV11-2
CDR3: CASSPMTSGKNNEQFF

J: TRBJ1-1
V: TRBV12-3/TRBV12-4
CDR3: CASSLPPRVAGTEAFF

J: TRBJ1-5
V: TRBV10-3
CDR3: CAISAGGSNQPQHF

J: TRBJ2-1
V: TRBV27
CDR3: CASRRVTAAGEQFF

J: TRBJ2-1
V: TRBV2
CDR3: CASNSPTLAVESEQFF